This TCR beta chain was obtained from a study of Graves' ophthalmopathy and Graves' hyperthyroidism. The overall study: At the time of initial diagnosis and before any treatment, peripheral blood was collected.

The study's findings and limits: Ophthalmopathy versus stable hyperthyroidism: 13-signature model gave less than 90% sensitivity, 75% to 83% specificity. In blood, most expanded thyroid clonotypes above 0.001 frequency were also detected.

This CDR3 is 17 amino acids long. Deletions cut 0 bases from V and 6 bases from J, with 17 bases between. CDR1 is MNHEY, CDR2 SMNVEV, per germline (reference sequence). Having ophthalmopathy, the donors showed moderate-to-severe activity, CAS ≥3 and NOSPECS ≥4, with disease lasting under 3 months. In this sample, this clonotype turned up many times. What it recognizes is unknown. Amplification targeted the TCR beta CDR3 regions, with RNA transcripts as the source material. First-round RT-PCR relied on HTBI primers, and a second-round multiplex PCR came next. TCRdb ran MiXCR on the multiplex PCR reads and lists one entry per CDR3 protein. The data show fewer than 350,000 distinct CDR3 sequences, under 20% seen once.

Sequencing was performed on peripheral blood. The clonotype originates from an adult man with Graves' ophthalmopathy. This rearrangement joins TRBV27 to TRBJ2-2; a weak D match, TRBD1 (5 bases). The CDR3, as DNA: TGTGCCAGCAGTTTATCCCCGCAGGGCCTCATCCCCGGGGAGCTGTTTTTT. Translation: CASSLSPQGLIPGELFF.